The clone carrying this T cell receptor (beta chain) was detected only a few times. The sample belongs to a study of beta chain features in type 1 diabetes. Germline loops: CDR1 LGHNA, CDR2 YSLEER. V lost 5 bases to trimming and J lost 0 bases; unmatched junction nucleotides: 8. The CDR3 covers 19 residues. Expressed TCRB transcripts got sequenced, as all isolated RNA was reverse transcribed. Clones were read by immunoSEQ multiplex PCR, and TCRdb kept only the in-frame ones, dropping some. The table has 900,000 or so clones, roughly a sixth seen once. This clonotype originated in a woman between 18 and 30 years old in good health. J is TRBJ2-2 and V is TRBV4-3; the match to TRBD2 covers 14 bases. What was sequenced was naive CD4+ T cells from blood. CDR3 coding DNA: TGCGCCAGCAGCTTCCGACTAGCGGGAGGGTTCGCGAACACCGGGGAGCTGTTTTTT. Encoded protein: CASSFRLAGGFANTGELFF.